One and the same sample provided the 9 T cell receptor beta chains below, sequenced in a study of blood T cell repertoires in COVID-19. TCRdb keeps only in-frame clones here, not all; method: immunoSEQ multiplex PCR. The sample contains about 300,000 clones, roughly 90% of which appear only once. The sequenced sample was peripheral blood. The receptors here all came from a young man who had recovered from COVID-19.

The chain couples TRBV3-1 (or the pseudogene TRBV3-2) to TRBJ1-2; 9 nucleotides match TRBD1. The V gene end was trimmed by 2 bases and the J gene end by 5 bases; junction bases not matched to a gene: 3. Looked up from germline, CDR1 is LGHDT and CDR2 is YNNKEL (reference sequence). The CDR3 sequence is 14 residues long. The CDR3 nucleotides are TGTGCCAGCAGCCAAAGGACAGGGGAATATGGCTACACCTTC. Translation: CASSQRTGEYGYTF.

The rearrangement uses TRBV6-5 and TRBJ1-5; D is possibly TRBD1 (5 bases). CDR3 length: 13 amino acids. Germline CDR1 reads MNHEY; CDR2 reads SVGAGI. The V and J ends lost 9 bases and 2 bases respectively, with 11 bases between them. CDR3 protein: CASAGQGNQPQHF. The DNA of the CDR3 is TGTGCCAGTGCAGGGCAGGGCAATCAGCCCCAGCATTTT.

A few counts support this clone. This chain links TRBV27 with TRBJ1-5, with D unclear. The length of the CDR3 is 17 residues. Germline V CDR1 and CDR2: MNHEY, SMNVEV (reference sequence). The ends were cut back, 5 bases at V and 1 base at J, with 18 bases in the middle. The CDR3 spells CASSPLAGLGSNQPQHF. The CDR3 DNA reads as TGTGCCAGCAGTCCACTGGCGGGGTTGGGAAGCAATCAGCCCCAGCATTTT.

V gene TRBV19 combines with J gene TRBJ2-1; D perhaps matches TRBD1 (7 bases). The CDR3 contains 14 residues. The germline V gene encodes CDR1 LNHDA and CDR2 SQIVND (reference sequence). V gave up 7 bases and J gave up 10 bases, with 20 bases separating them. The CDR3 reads CASTSLAGGPEQFF. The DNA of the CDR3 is TGTGCCAGTACCTCTTTAGCAGGGGGGCCCGAGCAGTTCTTC.

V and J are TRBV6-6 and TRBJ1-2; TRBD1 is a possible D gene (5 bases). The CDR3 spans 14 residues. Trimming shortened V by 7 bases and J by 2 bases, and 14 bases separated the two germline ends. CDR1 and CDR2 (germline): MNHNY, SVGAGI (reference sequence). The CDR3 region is CASTAGRRNYGYTF. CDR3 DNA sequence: TGTGCCAGCACCGCGGGACGACGGAACTATGGCTACACCTTC.

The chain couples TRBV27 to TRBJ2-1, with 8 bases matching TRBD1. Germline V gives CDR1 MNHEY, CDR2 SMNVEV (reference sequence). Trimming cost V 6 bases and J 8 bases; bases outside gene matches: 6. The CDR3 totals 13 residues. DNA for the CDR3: TGTGCCAGCAGACTATCAGGGGGCGATGAGCAGTTCTTC. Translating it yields CASRLSGGDEQFF.

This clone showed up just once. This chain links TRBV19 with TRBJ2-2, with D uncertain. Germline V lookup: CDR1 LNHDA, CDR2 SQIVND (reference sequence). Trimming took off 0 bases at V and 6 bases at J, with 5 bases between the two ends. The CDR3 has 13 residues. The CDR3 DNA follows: TGTGCCAGTAGTATAGATCGGGCCGGGGAGCTGTTTTTT. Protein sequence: CASSIDRAGELFF. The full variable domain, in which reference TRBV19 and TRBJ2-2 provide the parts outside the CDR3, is DGGITQSPKYLFRKEGQNVTLSCEQNLNHDAMYWYRQDPGQGLRLIYYSQIVNDFQKGDIAEGYSVSREKKESFPLTVTSAQKNPTAFYLCASSIDRAGELFFGEGSRLTVL.

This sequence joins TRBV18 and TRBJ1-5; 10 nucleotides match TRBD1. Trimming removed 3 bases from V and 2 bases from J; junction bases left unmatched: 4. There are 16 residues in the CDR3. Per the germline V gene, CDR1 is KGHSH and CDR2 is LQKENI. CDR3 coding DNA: TGTGCCAGCTCACCCCCAGGGACAGGGGGCAATCAGCCCCAGCATTTT. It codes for CASSPPGTGGNQPQHF.

The CDR3: CASSHTGRGQGYEQYF. CDR3 nucleotides: TGTGCCAGCAGCCATACTGGCAGGGGGCAAGGCTACGAGCAGTACTTC. The rearrangement joins TRBV14 to TRBJ2-7, with TRBD1 matching over 8 bases. V lost 3 bases and J lost 3; bases outside the gene matches: 10. Germline CDR1 is SGHDN and CDR2 is FVKESK. CDR3 size: 16 residues.